Below, one T cell receptor beta chain is given with its context. This specimen belongs to a study of shared clonotypes between healthy human individuals. Germline V gives CDR1 WNHNN, CDR2 SYGVQD (reference sequence). CDR3 length: 13 amino acids. The J segment lost 4 bases and the V segment lost 5 bases, leaving 3 bases of the junction unmatched. Only in-frame clones appear in the TCRdb table, and some are missing; sequencing was by immunoSEQ multiplex PCR. Of millions of clones detected, around nine tenths appear once; the ten largest clones hold around 0.15%. The chain employs TRBV10-1 and TRBJ2-3; 7 bases are a match to TRBD1. The sequence derives from a man aged 18 to 30 in good health. Sequencing used naive CD4+ T cells sorted from blood. This sample's subset: CD45RA+ positively selected. The CDR3 coding sequence is TGCGCCAGCAGTTTCGACAGGGCAGATACGCAGTATTTT. It codes for CASSFDRADTQYF.